These T cell receptor beta chains were read from a single sample in a study of Graves' ophthalmopathy and Graves' hyperthyroidism. TCRdb called the multiplex PCR reads again in MiXCR, with one record for every CDR3 protein. The data show about 200,000 distinct CDR3 sequences, 29% seen once. Material for sequencing was peripheral blood. These receptors were collected from a man aged 50-60 years with Graves' ophthalmopathy. Each CDR3 is given with its conserved first and last residue. A D gene is named only where the DNA matches it firmly. Only part of the rows carry a size: once, few, many, or a class if the clone is expanded.

j_call v_call clone_size d_call cdr3_nt cdr3_aa
TRBJ2-7 TRBV11-2 many - TGTGCCAGCAGCTCGGGGGCAGGGGGAGTCCACGAGCAGTACTTC CASSSGAGGVHEQYF
TRBJ2-7 TRBV19 many TRBD1 TGTGCCAGTAGTATTGGGACAGGGGCCTACGAGCAGTACTTC CASSIGTGAYEQYF
TRBJ2-2 TRBV7-2 many - TGTGCCAGCAGCTTAGGGGCCCCCGGCGGGGAGCTGTTTTTT CASSLGAPGGELFF
TRBJ2-5 TRBV9 many - TGTGCCAGCAGCGTAGACCCGCGGCAAGAGACCCAGTACTTC CASSVDPRQETQYF
TRBJ2-7 TRBV11-1 many - TGTGCCAGCAGCCAGGGATTGGACAGCCTCTCCTACGAGCAGTACTTC CASSQGLDSLSYEQYF
TRBJ1-6 TRBV5-6 many - TGTGCCAGCAGCTTGTCAGATTCCGTTTCACCCCTCCACTTT CASSLSDSVSPLHF
TRBJ1-1 TRBV6-2/TRBV6-3 - TRBD1 TGTGCCAGCAATGACAGGGGGTACACTGAAGCTTTCTTT CASNDRGYTEAFF
TRBJ2-7 TRBV28 - TRBD1 TGTGCCAGCAGCAGACCGGGACAGGGGGGTTACGAGCAGTACTTC CASSRPGQGGYEQYF
TRBJ1-6 TRBV19 many - TGTGCCAGTAGGGTGACGGGTAATTCACCCCTCCACTTT CASRVTGNSPLHF
TRBJ1-2 TRBV9 once TRBD1 TGTGCCAGCACCCCGACAGGGAATGTAGCAGGTGGCTACACCTTC CASTPTGNVAGGYTF
TRBJ1-1 TRBV28 - - TGTGCCAGCGTACAAGGGCCCGCAGGGGCTAACACTGAAGCTTTCTTT CASVQGPAGANTEAFF
TRBJ1-6 TRBV7-2 many - TGTGCCAGCAGCCCACAGGGTAATTCACCCCTCCACTTT CASSPQGNSPLHF
TRBJ2-7 TRBV2 - - TGTGCCAGCAGTGTCAATGCCTACGAGCAGTACTTC CASSVNAYEQYF
TRBJ2-7 TRBV6-6 many - TGTGCCAGCAGTTTCAACTGGAATTACGAGCAGTACTTC CASSFNWNYEQYF
TRBJ2-7 TRBV6-5 few - TGTGCCAGCAGTTACTCGTCGAGGAGTCCGTCGCGGCAGTACTTC CASSYSSRSPSRQYF
TRBJ2-7 TRBV6-2/TRBV6-3 - - TGTGCCAGCAGGTCACGCACCTACGAGCAGTACTTC CASRSRTYEQYF
TRBJ1-2 TRBV28 - TRBD1 TGTGCCAGCAGTACGGACAGGGCCTATGGCTACACCTTC CASSTDRAYGYTF
TRBJ2-5 TRBV7-3 many - TGTGCCAGCAGCTTTCGACCAGAAGAGACCCAGTACTTC CASSFRPEETQYF
TRBJ2-3 TRBV27 many TRBD2 TGTGCCAGCAGTTCCCTAGCGGGAGCCCCAGATACGCAGTATTTT CASSSLAGAPDTQYF
TRBJ2-5 TRBV6-1 - - TGTGCCAGCAAGAGAGTCGGGGGGACCCAGTACTTC CASKRVGGTQYF
TRBJ2-7 TRBV6-2/TRBV6-3 few TRBD1 TGTGCCAGCAGCCGCAGGGGGAACTACGAGCAGTACTTC CASSRRGNYEQYF
TRBJ2-5 TRBV7-2 - - TGTGCCAGCAGCTCCTGGGGAGGGGGAGAGACCCAGTACTTC CASSSWGGGETQYF
TRBJ2-5 TRBV19 many TRBD1 TGTGCCAGTAGTCCACAGGGGTTGGAGACCCAGTACTTC CASSPQGLETQYF